This T cell receptor (beta chain) was identified in a study of T-cell reconstitution after alpha-beta-depleted transplantation in children. Study-level results: Reports say that about two months after transplant, the alpha-beta T cells came out of several hundred graft clones that had expanded. Newly produced T cells mostly accounted for T-cell counts and diversity one year post-transplant.

CDR3 length equals 16 residues. Germline lookup yields CDR1 SGHTA and CDR2 FQGNSA. V dropped 6 bases and J dropped 3; count of bases not matched to a gene: 9. As to this clonotype: As yet, its antigen is unknown.

Construction of the TCRbeta library involved unique molecular identifiers. TCRdb redid the calling of the PCR reads with MiXCR, one entry per CDR3 protein. This table has around 490,000 distinct CDR3 sequences, more than 9.5% appearing once. The source material was PBMCs, mostly from graft donor cells, sampled 180 days after TCRalphabeta/CD19-depleted stem cell transplant. The chain employs TRBV7-2 and TRBJ1-1; 11 bases line up with TRBD1. The clonotype comes from a female patient under 10 years old who had a stem cell transplant for aplastic anemia, so the T cells may come from the graft donor. The CDR3 sequence: CASSRGQGAGDTEAFF. In DNA form, the CDR3 reads TGTGCCAGCAGTCGCGGACAGGGGGCAGGGGACACTGAAGCTTTCTTT. Full variable domain (remainder filled in from reference TRBV7-2 and TRBJ1-1): GAGVSQSPSNKVTEKGKDVELRCDPISGHTALYWYRQSLGQGLEFLIYFQGNSAPDKSGLPSDRFSAERTGGSVSTLTIQRTQQEDSAVYLCASSRGQGAGDTEAFFGQGTRLTVV.